The subject of this entry is one TCR beta chain. Sequenced by immunoSEQ multiplex PCR; TCRdb stores in-frame clones only, minus some. Of just under 85,000 clones listed, approximately 86% are singletons. Per germline, CDR1 MGHRA and CDR2 YSYEKL. This CDR3 has 17 residues. J lost 9 bases, V lost 0 bases, and 6 bases had no gene match. The data were obtained in a study of siplizumab effects on memory and regulatory T cells. This receptor was obtained from a human donor in good health. The sequencing input was Tregs sorted from blood. The chain is built from TRBV4-1 and TRBJ2-1; 15 bases are a match to TRBD2. The CDR3 loop reads CASSQDWGLAGGTEQFF. The CDR3, as DNA: TGCGCCAGCAGCCAAGATTGGGGACTAGCGGGGGGAACTGAGCAGTTCTTC.